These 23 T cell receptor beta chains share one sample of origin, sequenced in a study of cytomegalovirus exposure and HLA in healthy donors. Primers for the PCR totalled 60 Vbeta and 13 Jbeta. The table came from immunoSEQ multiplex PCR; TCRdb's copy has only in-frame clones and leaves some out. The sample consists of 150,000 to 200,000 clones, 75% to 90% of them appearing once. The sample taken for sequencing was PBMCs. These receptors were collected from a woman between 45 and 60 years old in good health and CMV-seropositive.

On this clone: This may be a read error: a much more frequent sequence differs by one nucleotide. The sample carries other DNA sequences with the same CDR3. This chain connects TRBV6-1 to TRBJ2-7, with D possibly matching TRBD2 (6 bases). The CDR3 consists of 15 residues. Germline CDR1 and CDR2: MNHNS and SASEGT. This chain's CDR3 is CASSEKDGGIYEQYF. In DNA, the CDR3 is TGTGCCAGCAGTGAAAAGGACGGGGGAATCTACGAGCAGTATTTC.

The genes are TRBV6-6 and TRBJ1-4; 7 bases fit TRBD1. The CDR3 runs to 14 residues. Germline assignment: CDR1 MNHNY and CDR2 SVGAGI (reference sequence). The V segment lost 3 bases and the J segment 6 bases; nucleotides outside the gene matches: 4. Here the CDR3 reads CASSYRQGYEKLFF. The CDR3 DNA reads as TGTGCCAGCAGTTATCGACAGGGTTATGAAAAACTGTTTTTT.

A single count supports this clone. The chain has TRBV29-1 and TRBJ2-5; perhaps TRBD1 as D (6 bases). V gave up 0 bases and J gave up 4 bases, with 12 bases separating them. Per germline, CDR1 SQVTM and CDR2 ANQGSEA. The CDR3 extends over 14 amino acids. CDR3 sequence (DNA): TGCAGCGTTGAAGACAGGGACACCAGAGAGACCCAGTACTTC. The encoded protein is CSVEDRDTRETQYF. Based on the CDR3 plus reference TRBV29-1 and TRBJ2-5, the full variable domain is SAVISQKPSRDICQRGTSLTIQCQVDSQVTMMFWYRQQPGQSLTLIATANQGSEATYESGFVIDKFPISRPNLTFSTLTVSNMSPEDSSIYLCSVEDRDTRETQYFGPGTRLLVL.

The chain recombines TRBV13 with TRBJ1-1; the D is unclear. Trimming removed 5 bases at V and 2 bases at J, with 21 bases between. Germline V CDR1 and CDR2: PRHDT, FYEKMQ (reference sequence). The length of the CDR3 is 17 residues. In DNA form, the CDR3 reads TGTGCCAGCAGCCAAGTACCAGTGAAAATCGAAAACACTGAAGCTTTCTTT. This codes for CASSQVPVKIENTEAFF.

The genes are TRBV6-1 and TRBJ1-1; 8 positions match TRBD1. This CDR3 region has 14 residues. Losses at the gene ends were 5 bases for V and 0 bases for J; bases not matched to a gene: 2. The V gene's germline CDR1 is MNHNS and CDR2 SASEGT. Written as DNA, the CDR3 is TGTGCCAGCAGTTGGACAGGGTTGAACACTGAAGCTTTCTTT. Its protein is CASSWTGLNTEAFF.

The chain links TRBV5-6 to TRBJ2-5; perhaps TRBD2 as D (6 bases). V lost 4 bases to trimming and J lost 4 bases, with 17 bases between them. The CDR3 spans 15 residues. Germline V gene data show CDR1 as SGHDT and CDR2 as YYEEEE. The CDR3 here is CASSHWLGGIETQYF. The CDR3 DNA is TGTGCCAGCAGCCACTGGCTTGGAGGGATAGAGACCCAGTACTTC.

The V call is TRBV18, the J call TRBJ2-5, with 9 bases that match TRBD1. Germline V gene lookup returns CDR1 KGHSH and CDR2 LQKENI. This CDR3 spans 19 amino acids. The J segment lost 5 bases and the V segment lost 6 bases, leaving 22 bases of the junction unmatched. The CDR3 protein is CASSQQSPSHRGRAETQYF. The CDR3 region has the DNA TGTGCCAGCTCCCAACAAAGCCCTTCTCACAGGGGGCGAGCGGAGACCCAGTACTTC.

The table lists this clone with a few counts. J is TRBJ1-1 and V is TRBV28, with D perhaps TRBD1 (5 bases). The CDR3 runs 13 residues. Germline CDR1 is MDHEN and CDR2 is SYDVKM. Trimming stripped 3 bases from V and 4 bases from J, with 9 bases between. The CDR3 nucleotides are TGTGCCAGCAGTTTGCAGGGTGGCACTGAAGCTTTCTTT. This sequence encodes CASSLQGGTEAFF.

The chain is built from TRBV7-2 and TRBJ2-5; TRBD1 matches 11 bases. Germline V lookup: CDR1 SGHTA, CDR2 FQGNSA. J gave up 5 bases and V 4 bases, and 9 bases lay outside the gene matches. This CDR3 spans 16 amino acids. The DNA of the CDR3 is TGTGCCAGCAGCTCCCGGACAGGGGGCGCATATGAGACCCAGTACTTC. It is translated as CASSSRTGGAYETQYF. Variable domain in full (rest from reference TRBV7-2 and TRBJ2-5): GAGVSQSPSNKVTEKGKDVELRCDPISGHTALYWYRQSLGQGLEFLIYFQGNSAPDKSGLPSDRFSAERTGGSVSTLTIQRTQQEDSAVYLCASSSRTGGAYETQYFGPGTRLLVL.

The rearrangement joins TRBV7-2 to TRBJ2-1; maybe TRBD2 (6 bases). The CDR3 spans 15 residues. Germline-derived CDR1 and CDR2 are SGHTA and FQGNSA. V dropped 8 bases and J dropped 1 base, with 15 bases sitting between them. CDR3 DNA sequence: TGTGCCAGCGGGCTGGCGGGGTCGTCCTACAATGAGCAGTTCTTC. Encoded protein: CASGLAGSSYNEQFF. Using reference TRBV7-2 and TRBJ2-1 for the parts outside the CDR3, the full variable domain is GAGVSQSPSNKVTEKGKDVELRCDPISGHTALYWYRQSLGQGLEFLIYFQGNSAPDKSGLPSDRFSAERTGGSVSTLTIQRTQQEDSAVYLCASGLAGSSYNEQFFGPGTRLTVL.

The DNA of the CDR3 is TGTGCCAGTAGTACCTGGGAAGGGTACCGGGACAATTCTCGAACTAACTATGGCTACACCTTC. Its translation is CASSTWEGYRDNSRTNYGYTF. The chain links TRBV19 to TRBJ1-2; maybe TRBD1 (6 bases). This CDR3 spans 21 amino acids. Germline CDR1 LNHDA, CDR2 SQIVND (reference sequence). V shed 4 bases and J shed 0 bases, with 30 bases lying between them.

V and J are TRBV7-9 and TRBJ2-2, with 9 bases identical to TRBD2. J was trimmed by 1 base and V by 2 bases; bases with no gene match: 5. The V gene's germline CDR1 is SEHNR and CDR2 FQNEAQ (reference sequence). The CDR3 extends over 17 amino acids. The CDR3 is CASSLRASGENTGELFF. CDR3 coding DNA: TGTGCCAGCAGCTTAAGGGCTAGCGGGGAGAACACCGGGGAGCTGTTTTTT. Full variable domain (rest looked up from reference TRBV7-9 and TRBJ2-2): DTGVSQNPRHKITKRGQNVTFRCDPISEHNRLYWYRQTLGQGPEFLTYFQNEAQLEKSRLLSDRFSAERPKGSFSTLEIQRTEQGDSAMYLCASSLRASGENTGELFFGEGSRLTVL.

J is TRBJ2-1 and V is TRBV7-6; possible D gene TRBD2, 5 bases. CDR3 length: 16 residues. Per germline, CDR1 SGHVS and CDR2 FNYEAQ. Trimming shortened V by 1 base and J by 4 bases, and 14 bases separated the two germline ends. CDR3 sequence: CASSLEPLTSYNEQFF. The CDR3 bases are TGTGCCAGCAGCTTAGAGCCCCTAACTAGTTACAATGAGCAGTTCTTC.

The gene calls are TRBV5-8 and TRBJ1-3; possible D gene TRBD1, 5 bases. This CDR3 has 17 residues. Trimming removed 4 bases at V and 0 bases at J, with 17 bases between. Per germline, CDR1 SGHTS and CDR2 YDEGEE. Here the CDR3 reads CASSTYASGGSGNTIYF. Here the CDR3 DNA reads TGTGCCAGCAGCACGTACGCCTCGGGGGGCTCTGGAAACACCATATATTTT.

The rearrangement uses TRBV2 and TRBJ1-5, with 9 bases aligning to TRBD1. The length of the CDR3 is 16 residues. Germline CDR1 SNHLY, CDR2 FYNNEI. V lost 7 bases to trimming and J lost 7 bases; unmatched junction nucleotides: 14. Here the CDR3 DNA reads TGTGCCAGCATGGGGCTCGGGACAGGGCTGCAACAGCCCCAGCATTTT. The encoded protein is CASMGLGTGLQQPQHF.

CDR3 in DNA: TGTGCCAGTGGGCTAGGGGGGGACCCATTATATAATTCACCCCTCCACTTT. It specifies CASGLGGDPLYNSPLHF. V is TRBV28 and J is TRBJ1-6; a possible D gene is TRBD1 (6 bases). This CDR3 comprises 17 residues. V was pared by 9 bases and J by 4 bases, with 22 bases between. Germline V lookup: CDR1 MDHEN, CDR2 SYDVKM.

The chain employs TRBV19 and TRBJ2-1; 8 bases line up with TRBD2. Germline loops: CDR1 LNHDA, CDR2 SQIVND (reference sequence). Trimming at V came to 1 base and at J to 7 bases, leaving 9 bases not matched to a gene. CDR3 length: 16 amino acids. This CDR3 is CASSIVDGGARNEQFF. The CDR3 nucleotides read TGTGCCAGTAGTATAGTAGACGGGGGGGCTCGAAATGAGCAGTTCTTC.

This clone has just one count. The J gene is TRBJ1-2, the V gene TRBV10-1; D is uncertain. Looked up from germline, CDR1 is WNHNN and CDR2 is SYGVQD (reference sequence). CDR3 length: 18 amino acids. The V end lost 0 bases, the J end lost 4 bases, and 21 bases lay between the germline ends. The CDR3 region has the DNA TGCGCCAGCAGTGAGTCGAAAACCGTGGTCAGGTGTTTCTATGGCTACACCTTC. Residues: CASSESKTVVRCFYGYTF.

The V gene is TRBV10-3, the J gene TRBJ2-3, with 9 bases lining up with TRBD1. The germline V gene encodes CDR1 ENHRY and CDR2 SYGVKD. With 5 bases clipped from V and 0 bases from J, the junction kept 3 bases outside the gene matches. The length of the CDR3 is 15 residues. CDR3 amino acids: CAISSGTGSTDTQYF. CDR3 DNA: TGTGCCATCAGTTCCGGGACAGGGAGCACAGATACGCAGTATTTT.

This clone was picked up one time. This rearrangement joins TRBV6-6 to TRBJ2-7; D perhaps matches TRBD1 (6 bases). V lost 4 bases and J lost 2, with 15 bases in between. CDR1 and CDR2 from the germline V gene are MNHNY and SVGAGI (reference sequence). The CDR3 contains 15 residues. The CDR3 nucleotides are TGTGCCAGCAGTTCGAACAGGGACCCCACCTACGAGCAGTACTTC. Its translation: CASSSNRDPTYEQYF.

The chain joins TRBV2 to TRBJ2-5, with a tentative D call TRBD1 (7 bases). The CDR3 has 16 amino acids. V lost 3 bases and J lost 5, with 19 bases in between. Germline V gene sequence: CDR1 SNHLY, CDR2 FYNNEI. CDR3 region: CASSEQGGLRGETQYF. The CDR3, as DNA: TGTGCCAGCAGTGAGCAGGGGGGCCTCAGAGGGGAGACCCAGTACTTC.

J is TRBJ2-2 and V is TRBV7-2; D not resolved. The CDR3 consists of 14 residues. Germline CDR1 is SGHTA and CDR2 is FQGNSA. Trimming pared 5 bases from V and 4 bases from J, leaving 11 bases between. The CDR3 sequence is CASSPRTSTGELFF. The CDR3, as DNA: TGTGCCAGCAGCCCTAGAACGTCCACCGGGGAGCTGTTTTTT.

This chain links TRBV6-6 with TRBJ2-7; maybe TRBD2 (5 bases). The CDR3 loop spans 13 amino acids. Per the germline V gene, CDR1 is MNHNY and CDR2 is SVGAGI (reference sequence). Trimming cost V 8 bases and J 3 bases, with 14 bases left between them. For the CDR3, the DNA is TGTGCCAGCGCCGTCGGGGATGGCTACGAGCAGTACTTC. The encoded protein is CASAVGDGYEQYF.